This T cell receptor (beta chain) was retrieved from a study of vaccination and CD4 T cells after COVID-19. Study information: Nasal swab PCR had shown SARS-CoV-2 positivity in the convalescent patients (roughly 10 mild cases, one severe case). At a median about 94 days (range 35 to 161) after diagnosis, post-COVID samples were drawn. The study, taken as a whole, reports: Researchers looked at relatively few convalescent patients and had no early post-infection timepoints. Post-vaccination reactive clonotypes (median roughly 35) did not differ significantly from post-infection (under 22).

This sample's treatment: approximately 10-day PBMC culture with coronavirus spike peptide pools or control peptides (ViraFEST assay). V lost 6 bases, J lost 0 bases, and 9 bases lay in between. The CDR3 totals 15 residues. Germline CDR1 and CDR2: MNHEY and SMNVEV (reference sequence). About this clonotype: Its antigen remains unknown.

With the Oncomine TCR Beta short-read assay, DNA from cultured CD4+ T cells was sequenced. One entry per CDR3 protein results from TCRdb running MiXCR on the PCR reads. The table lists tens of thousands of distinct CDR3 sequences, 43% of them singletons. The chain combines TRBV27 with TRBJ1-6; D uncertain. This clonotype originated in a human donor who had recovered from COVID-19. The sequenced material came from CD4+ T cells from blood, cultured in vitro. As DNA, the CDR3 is TGTGCCAGCAGAATAGGGAGCTCCTATAATTCACCCCTCCACTTT. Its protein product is CASRIGSSYNSPLHF.